Below are 24 T cell receptor beta chains sequenced from a single sample in a study of T cells and Merkel cell carcinoma outcomes. Profiling relied on immunoSEQ multiplex PCR, and the TCRdb table lists in-frame clones only, not all of them. The profile shows 9,000 to 10,000 clones, around four fifths of them singletons. Sequencing was done on a sample of tumor tissue from Merkel cell carcinoma. The receptors were gathered from a human donor with Merkel cell carcinoma.

The rearrangement joins TRBV20-1 to TRBJ1-1, with unresolved D. Per the germline V gene, CDR1 is DFQATT and CDR2 is SNEGSKA (reference sequence). V lost 6 bases and J lost 11, with 16 bases in between. CDR3 size: 11 residues. The CDR3 sequence is CSASDRLKAFF. DNA for the CDR3: TGCAGTGCATCGGACCGCCTCAAGGCTTTCTTT.

The chain couples TRBV11-2 to TRBJ2-6; D remains ambiguous. The CDR3 has 16 residues. With 7 bases removed from V and 0 bases from J, the gap between germline ends came to 13 bases. Germline lookup yields CDR1 SGHAT and CDR2 FQNNGV. The chain's CDR3 is CASTNRRYSGANVLTF. Here the CDR3 DNA reads TGTGCCAGCACTAATCGGCGGTACTCTGGGGCCAACGTCCTGACTTTC.

The CDR3 nucleotides read TGTGCCAGCAGCCTCCAAACCTCTACGCAGTATTTT. Amino acids: CASSLQTSTQYF. V usage is TRBV5-4 and J usage is TRBJ2-3; unclear D gene. Germline V gene sequence: CDR1 SGHNT, CDR2 YYREEE (reference sequence). Deletions cut 4 bases from V and 8 bases from J, with 11 bases between. This CDR3 contains 12 residues.

Only a few counts were recorded for this clone. V gene TRBV18 combines with J gene TRBJ2-3; TRBD2 matches at 7 bases. V gave up 3 bases and J gave up 2 bases; unmatched junction bases: 5. Germline values: CDR1 KGHSH, CDR2 LQKENI. This CDR3 region has 15 residues. This chain's CDR3 is CASSPPAGITDTQYF. The CDR3 nucleotides read TGTGCCAGCTCACCCCCAGCGGGGATCACAGATACGCAGTATTTT.

There are a few counts of this clone. V gene TRBV5-1 combines with J gene TRBJ2-3; D remains unclear. V was shortened by 1 base and J by 2 bases, with 11 bases between the two germline ends. The germline gives CDR1 SGHRS, CDR2 YFSETQ. This CDR3 comprises 15 residues. CDR3 loop: CASSLLMSATDTQYF. The CDR3 bases are TGCGCCAGCAGCTTGCTTATGAGCGCCACAGATACGCAGTATTTT.

The rearrangement joins TRBV28 to TRBJ1-1, with D unresolved. This CDR3 is 13 amino acids long. Per germline, CDR1 MDHEN and CDR2 SYDVKM. V was cut by 3 bases and J by 4 bases, with 9 bases left in between. The CDR3 region has the DNA TGTGCCAGCAGTTTGAGGACTACCACTGAAGCTTTCTTT. This encodes CASSLRTTTEAFF.

The gene calls are TRBV7-2 and TRBJ1-1; no definite D call. Germline values: CDR1 SGHTA, CDR2 FQGNSA. The CDR3 contains 13 residues. V dropped 0 bases and J dropped 6 bases, with 8 bases sitting between them. The CDR3 spells CASSLALSAEAFF. The CDR3 nucleotides read TGTGCCAGCAGCTTAGCCCTAAGCGCTGAAGCTTTCTTT.

This sequence joins TRBV5-1 and TRBJ1-1; the D gene is possibly TRBD1 (5 bases). Trimming cost V 1 base and J 5 bases, with 15 bases left between them. Germline assignment: CDR1 SGHRS and CDR2 YFSETQ. This CDR3 has 15 amino acids. CDR3 in amino acids: CASSLWGTEGTEAFF. CDR3 DNA sequence: TGCGCCAGCAGCTTGTGGGGCACGGAGGGAACTGAAGCTTTCTTT.

This chain links TRBV5-1 with TRBJ2-7; TRBD1 matches at 9 bases. Germline V CDR1 and CDR2: SGHRS, YFSETQ. The CDR3 runs to 14 residues. V gave up 4 bases and J gave up 6 bases; unmatched junction bases: 8. DNA for the CDR3: TGCGCCAGCAGCCACACCGGGACAGGGTTCGAGCAGTACTTC. Translated, it gives CASSHTGTGFEQYF.

The chain's CDR3 is CAISSGQAGELFF. The CDR3 DNA follows: TGTGCCATCTCCTCGGGACAGGCCGGGGAGCTGTTTTTT. This chain uses TRBV10-3 with TRBJ2-2; 8 bases fit TRBD1. The CDR3 totals 13 residues. After removal of 8 bases from V and 6 bases from J, the junction contained 5 bases not matched to a gene. The V gene's germline CDR1 is ENHRY and CDR2 SYGVKD.

The genes are TRBV18 and TRBJ1-1; TRBD1 agrees at 9 bases. The CDR3 totals 15 residues. The germline gives CDR1 KGHSH, CDR2 LQKENI. V shed 6 bases, J shed 0 bases, and the junction held 5 bases outside the gene matches. CDR3 protein: CASSGRQGVNTEAFF. The CDR3 DNA follows: TGTGCCAGCTCGGGCAGACAGGGGGTGAACACTGAAGCTTTCTTT. Using reference TRBV18 and TRBJ1-1 for the parts outside the CDR3, the full variable domain is NAGVMQNPRHLVRRRGQEARLRCSPMKGHSHVYWYRQLPEEGLKFMVYLQKENIIDESGMPKERFSAEFPKEGPSILRIQQVVRGDSAAYFCASSGRQGVNTEAFFGQGTRLTVV.

The chain recombines TRBV14 with TRBJ2-2; the D gene is possibly TRBD1 (6 bases). This CDR3 is built from 14 residues. The V and J ends lost 11 bases and 4 bases respectively, with 17 bases between them. Per germline, CDR1 SGHDN and CDR2 FVKESK. CDR3 sequence reads: CAGLNRVGTGELFF. CDR3 bases: TGTGCCGGCTTAAACAGGGTCGGCACCGGGGAGCTGTTTTTT.

The chain is built from TRBV9 and TRBJ2-5, with 8 bases aligning to TRBD2. From germline, CDR1 is SGDLS and CDR2 YYNGEE. This CDR3 is 15 amino acids long. V shed 0 bases and J 4 bases; nucleotides not matched to a gene: 5. The CDR3 sequence is CASSVVPGGRETQYF. The CDR3 DNA reads as TGTGCCAGCAGCGTAGTTCCGGGGGGGAGAGAGACCCAGTACTTC.

V gene TRBV18 combines with J gene TRBJ2-7; 10 bases agree with TRBD1. There are 14 residues in the CDR3. Germline-derived CDR1 and CDR2 are KGHSH and LQKENI. The ends lost 4 bases at V and 6 bases at J; junction bases unmatched: 6. The CDR3 reads CASSLGQGSFEQYF. CDR3 DNA sequence: TGTGCCAGCTCACTGGGACAGGGGTCTTTCGAGCAGTACTTC.

The chain carries TRBV6-1 and TRBJ2-7; tentative D call: TRBD1 (5 bases). The CDR3 length is 14 residues. The germline gives CDR1 MNHNS, CDR2 SASEGT. Trimming removed 9 bases from V and 7 bases from J, with 22 bases in between. CDR3 region: CASFSDRARREQYF. CDR3 nucleotide sequence: TGTGCCAGTTTTTCAGACAGAGCCCGCCGGGAGCAGTACTTC.

Only one count was recorded for this clone. V is TRBV18 and J is TRBJ1-6, with 9 nucleotides matching TRBD1. The CDR3 extends over 17 amino acids. Germline CDR1 is KGHSH and CDR2 is LQKENI. V dropped 2 bases and J dropped 6; count of bases not matched to a gene: 8. The CDR3 protein is CASSPRDRESGNSPLHF. The CDR3 nucleotides read TGTGCCAGCTCACCAAGGGACAGGGAGTCCGGTAATTCACCCCTCCACTTT.

The count of this clone is one. The rearrangement uses TRBV19 and TRBJ1-3; D not certain. The CDR3 consists of 14 residues. V lost 10 bases and J 1 base, leaving 14 bases between the germline ends. The germline V gene encodes CDR1 LNHDA and CDR2 SQIVND (reference sequence). CDR3 sequence: CATQAGRSGNTIYF. The CDR3 DNA sequence: TGTGCCACCCAGGCCGGGAGATCTGGAAACACCATATATTTT.

DNA of the CDR3: TGTGCCAGCAGTGAAGCGTCGAGGGGATATACGCAGTATTTT. Amino acid sequence: CASSEASRGYTQYF. V and J are TRBV6-1 and TRBJ2-3; D possibly uses TRBD1 or TRBD2 (5 bases each). The CDR3 loop spans 14 amino acids. Looked up from germline, CDR1 is MNHNS and CDR2 is SASEGT. V was cut by 0 bases and J by 7 bases, with 11 bases left in between.

CDR3 sequence (DNA): TGTGCCAGCAGCCTCCTAACGTCCGGGACAGGGGTGAACGAGCAGTACTTC. Residues: CASSLLTSGTGVNEQYF. This rearrangement joins TRBV4-2 to TRBJ2-7; TRBD1 aligns across 10 bases. The CDR3 totals 17 residues. Per the germline V gene, CDR1 is LGHNA and CDR2 is YNFKEQ. With 4 bases clipped from V and 5 bases from J, the junction kept 14 bases outside the gene matches.

This sequence joins TRBV5-1 and TRBJ2-5; unclear D gene. V was clipped by 4 bases and J by 4 bases, with 17 bases between them. The germline V gene encodes CDR1 SGHRS and CDR2 YFSETQ. The CDR3 has 15 amino acids. The CDR3 region has the DNA TGCGCCAGCAGCCCCGACCCCCCGGGTACAGAGACCCAGTACTTC. Protein: CASSPDPPGTETQYF. Looking up the rest from reference TRBV5-1 and TRBJ2-5 gives the full variable domain: KAGVTQTPRYLIKTRGQQVTLSCSPISGHRSVSWYQQTPGQGLQFLFEYFSETQRNKGNFPGRFSGRQFSNSRSEMNVSTLELGDSALYLCASSPDPPGTETQYFGPGTRLLVL.

The chain combines TRBV29-1 with TRBJ2-1; 10 bases align to TRBD2. Germline-derived CDR1 and CDR2 are SQVTM and ANQGSEA. There are 19 residues in the CDR3. The V gene end was trimmed by 2 bases and the J gene end by 5 bases; junction bases not matched to a gene: 18. CDR3 in amino acids: CSVENFGGRAGGSDNEQFF. CDR3 coding DNA: TGCAGCGTTGAAAATTTTGGTGGTAGAGCGGGGGGGTCAGACAATGAGCAGTTCTTC.

The V and J genes are TRBV6-1 and TRBJ2-3; no clear D gene. Germline CDR1 and CDR2: MNHNS and SASEGT. The length of the CDR3 is 15 residues. The germline V and J ends were trimmed by 2 bases and 2 bases, with 11 bases remaining between them. CDR3 residues: CASSESNPPTDTQYF. The CDR3 region has the DNA TGTGCCAGCAGTGAATCAAACCCGCCCACAGATACGCAGTATTTT.

The chain joins TRBV5-4 to TRBJ2-1, with 11 bases identical to TRBD2. The CDR3 runs 15 residues. Germline loops: CDR1 SGHNT, CDR2 YYREEE (reference sequence). Losses at the gene ends were 4 bases for V and 6 bases for J; bases not matched to a gene: 6. The CDR3 DNA sequence: TGTGCCAGCAGCGCCGGGACTAGCGGCGCCAATGAGCAGTTCTTC. Protein: CASSAGTSGANEQFF.

This rearrangement joins TRBV5-6 to TRBJ2-1; the match to TRBD2 covers 7 bases. Germline loops: CDR1 SGHDT, CDR2 YYEEEE. Trimming took 0 bases from V and 14 from J; bases not matched to a gene: 8. This CDR3 region has 13 residues. The CDR3 coding sequence is TGTGCCAGCAGCTTGGCCGTAAGCGGGGTTAAGTTCTTC. It codes for CASSLAVSGVKFF.